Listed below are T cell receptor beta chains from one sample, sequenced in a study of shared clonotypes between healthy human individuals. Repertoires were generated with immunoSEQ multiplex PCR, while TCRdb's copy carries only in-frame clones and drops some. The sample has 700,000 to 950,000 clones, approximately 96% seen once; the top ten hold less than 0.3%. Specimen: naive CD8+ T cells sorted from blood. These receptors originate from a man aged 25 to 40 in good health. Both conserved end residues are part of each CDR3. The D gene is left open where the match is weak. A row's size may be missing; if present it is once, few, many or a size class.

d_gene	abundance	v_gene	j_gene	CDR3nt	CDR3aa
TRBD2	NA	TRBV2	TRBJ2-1	TGTGCCAGCCGTAGCGGGAGCCTCCCCCATGAGCAGTTCTTC	CASRSGSLPHEQFF
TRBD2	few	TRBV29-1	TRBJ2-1	TGCAGCGTTCTAAGCGGGAGGGCCTATGAGCAGTTCTTC	CSVLSGRAYEQFF
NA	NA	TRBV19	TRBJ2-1	TGTGCCAGTAGTCTTGACACGTACAATGAGCAGTTCTTC	CASSLDTYNEQFF
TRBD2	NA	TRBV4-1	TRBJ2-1	TGCGCCAGCAGCCAGTCGGGACTAGCGGGACCCTCATTCTTC	CASSQSGLAGPSFF
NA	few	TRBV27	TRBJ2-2	TGTGCCAGCAGTCTACTCCCCGAAGGGGTGAGCGGGGAGCTGTTTTTT	CASSLLPEGVSGELFF
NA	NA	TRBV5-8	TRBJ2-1	TGTGCCAGCAGCCTAACTAGCTCCTACAATGAGCAGTTCTTC	CASSLTSSYNEQFF
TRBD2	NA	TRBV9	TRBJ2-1	TGTGCCAGCAGCCCAGGAGGGACTAGCCACAATGAGCAGTTCTTC	CASSPGGTSHNEQFF
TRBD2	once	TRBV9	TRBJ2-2	TGTGCCAGCAGCGTAGTTGGAACTAGCGGGAGTTTGTCCGGGGAGCTGTTTTTT	CASSVVGTSGSLSGELFF
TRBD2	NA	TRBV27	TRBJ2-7	TGTGCCAGCAGTTTATTACCGCGGGAGTCCTCCTACGAGCAGTACTTC	CASSLLPRESSYEQYF
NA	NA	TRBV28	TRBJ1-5	TGTGCCAGCAGTCACAGGGTTGGAAATCAGCCCCAGCATTTT	CASSHRVGNQPQHF
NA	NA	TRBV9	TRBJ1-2	TGTGCCAGCAGCGATAGACCGGGTGTGGGTCAATTCGGCGGCTACACCTTC	CASSDRPGVGQFGGYTF
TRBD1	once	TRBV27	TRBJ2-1	TGTGCCAGCAGTACTCGGACAGGGTCTACTTTCAATGAGCAGTTCTTC	CASSTRTGSTFNEQFF
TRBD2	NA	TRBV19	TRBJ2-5	TGTGCCAGTAGTGTCGGGACTAGCGGATTCCAAGAGACCCAGTACTTC	CASSVGTSGFQETQYF
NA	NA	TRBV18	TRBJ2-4	TGTGCCAGCTCACCTGGGCTAGCCAAAAACATTCAGTACTTC	CASSPGLAKNIQYF
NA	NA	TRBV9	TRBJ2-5	TGTGCCAGCAGCGAGAGTTTGGGAGAACTAGAGACCCAGTACTTC	CASSESLGELETQYF
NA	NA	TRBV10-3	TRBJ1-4	TGTGCCATCAGTGTTGGACGGGGACCTAATGAAAAACTGTTTTTT	CAISVGRGPNEKLFF
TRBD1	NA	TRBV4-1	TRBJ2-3	TGCGCCAGCAGCCAAGTCAGGGGGCCTTCTAGCACAGATACGCAGTATTTT	CASSQVRGPSSTDTQYF
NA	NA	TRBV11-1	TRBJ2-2	TGTGCCAGCGGATCCGGGGAGCTGTTTTTT	CASGSGELFF
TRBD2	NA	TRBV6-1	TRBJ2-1	TGTGCCAGCAGAGATACTAGCGACCTCGGGAATGAGCAGTTCTTC	CASRDTSDLGNEQFF
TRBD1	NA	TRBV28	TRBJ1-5	TGTGCCAGCAGGGACACAGGGGGCTGGAATCAGCCCCAGCATTTT	CASRDTGGWNQPQHF
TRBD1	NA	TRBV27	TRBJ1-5	TGTGCCAGCAGTCGACAGGGGGGGTCAAATCAGCCCCAGCATTTT	CASSRQGGSNQPQHF
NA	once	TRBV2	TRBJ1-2	TGTGCCAGCAGTGGCGTTGGAGGAGACTATGGCTACACCTTC	CASSGVGGDYGYTF
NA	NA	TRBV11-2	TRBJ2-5	TGTGCCAGCAGCTTGGGACCTTATGAAGAGACCCAGTACTTC	CASSLGPYEETQYF
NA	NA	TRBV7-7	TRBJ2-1	TGTGCTAGCAGCTTAAACGTGGGACGTTACAATGAGCAGTTCTTC	CASSLNVGRYNEQFF
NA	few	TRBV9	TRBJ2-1	TGTGCCAGCAGCGCTAGGGGGGAGGCGTCGATGGGTGAGCAGTTCTTC	CASSARGEASMGEQFF
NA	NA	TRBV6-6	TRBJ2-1	TGTGCCAGCAAGCGGGCCAATGAGCAGTTCTTC	CASKRANEQFF
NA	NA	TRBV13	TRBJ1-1	TGTGCCAGCAGCTTCGTGAACACTGAAGCTTTCTTT	CASSFVNTEAFF
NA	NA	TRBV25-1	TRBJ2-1	TGTGCCAGCAGTGCAGGGTTCTCGGGGCAGTTCTTC	CASSAGFSGQFF
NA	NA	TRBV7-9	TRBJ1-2	TGTGCCAGCAGCTTAGTTCGGGCCAAGATCTATGGCTACACCTTC	CASSLVRAKIYGYTF
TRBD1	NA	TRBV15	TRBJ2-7	TGTGCCACCAGCAGAGATCATGTCGGGACAGGCTCCTACGAGCAGTACTTC	CATSRDHVGTGSYEQYF
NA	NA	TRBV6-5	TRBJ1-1	TGTGCCAGCAGTTACGGTGATGGCACTGAAGCTTTCTTT	CASSYGDGTEAFF
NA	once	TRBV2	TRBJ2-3	TGTGCCAGCGAGGGAGAGGGCCTCTCCCCAGATACGCAGTATTTT	CASEGEGLSPDTQYF
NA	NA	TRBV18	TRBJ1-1	TGTGCCAGCTCACCATTTGGATCACAGAGGAACACTGAAGCTTTCTTT	CASSPFGSQRNTEAFF